These 30 T cell receptor beta chains originate from one sample sequenced in a study of beta chain features in type 1 diabetes. Broader study findings: Shortening that was moderate but significant affected the TCRB CDR3s of Type 1 diabetes patients in all four CD4+ subsets.

Since all of the isolated RNA was reverse transcribed, expressed TCRB transcripts were what got sequenced. Method: immunoSEQ multiplex PCR; TCRdb's copy keeps in-frame clones and lacks some. The sample contains about 45,000 clones, around 70% of which appear only once. No antigen has been identified for these receptors. The sequenced sample was Tregs from blood. The receptors derive from a woman between 18 and 29 years old with type 1 diabetes.

The J gene is TRBJ1-1, the V gene TRBV5-1; 8 bases are shared with TRBD1. Germline loops: CDR1 SGHRS, CDR2 YFSETQ. The J segment lost 4 bases and the V segment lost 0 bases, leaving 2 bases of the junction unmatched. This CDR3 spans 14 amino acids. The CDR3 coding sequence is TGCGCCAGCAGCTTGGAACAGGGGGGCACTGAAGCTTTCTTT. Its translation is CASSLEQGGTEAFF.

The chain recombines TRBV18 with TRBJ2-1, with TRBD2 matching 8 bases. The CDR3 is made up of 15 amino acids. The trim removed 6 bases at V and 12 bases at J, leaving 16 bases unmatched. Germline values: CDR1 KGHSH, CDR2 LQKENI. The CDR3 region has the DNA TGTGCCAGCTCCCCGGGACTAGGGACCAATGAAGGGCAGTTCTTC. Translation: CASSPGLGTNEGQFF.

The V and J genes are TRBV29-1 and TRBJ2-7, with TRBD1 matching 9 bases. V gave up 5 bases and J gave up 5 bases; unmatched junction bases: 7. The length of the CDR3 is 13 residues. CDR1 is SQVTM, CDR2 ANQGSEA, per germline. The CDR3 is CSVPGQGQHEQYF. DNA of the CDR3: TGCAGCGTTCCCGGACAGGGGCAACACGAGCAGTACTTC.

This chain connects TRBV2 to TRBJ1-2, with D perhaps TRBD1 (6 bases). The germline V gene encodes CDR1 SNHLY and CDR2 FYNNEI. The CDR3 is 11 amino acids. Trimming left V 7 bases short and J 7 bases short, with 10 bases between. The CDR3 DNA is TGTGCCAGCAAGGGGGAAGGTGGCTACACCTTC. Protein sequence: CASKGEGGYTF.

This chain uses TRBV9 with TRBJ2-1; 10 positions match TRBD2. This CDR3 is built from 15 residues. The J segment lost 7 bases and the V segment lost 0 bases, leaving 4 bases of the junction unmatched. Germline CDR1 reads SGDLS; CDR2 reads YYNGEE. CDR3 DNA sequence: TGTGCCAGCAGCGTAGAAGCGGGAGGGCGGAATGAGCAGTTCTTC. It codes for CASSVEAGGRNEQFF.

The chain carries TRBV7-2 and TRBJ2-5; perhaps TRBD2 as D (5 bases). Trimming cost V 4 bases and J 3 bases, with 9 bases left between them. CDR3 length: 13 amino acids. Looked up from germline, CDR1 is SGHTA and CDR2 is FQGNSA. The CDR3 bases are TGTGCCAGCAGCTCCGGGATTGAAGAGACCCAGTACTTC. Amino acids: CASSSGIEETQYF.

This clone has a handful of counts. V is TRBV11-2 and J is TRBJ1-2; D is perhaps TRBD1 (5 bases). CDR3 size: 13 residues. Trimming took 5 bases from V and 6 from J, leaving 13 bases between them. CDR1 is SGHAT and CDR2 is FQNNGV in the germline V gene. CDR3 residues: CASSPTDRNGYTF. The CDR3 nucleotides read TGTGCCAGCAGCCCGACAGACCGAAATGGCTACACCTTC. The whole variable domain, filled in from reference TRBV11-2 and TRBJ1-2, reads EAGVAQSPRYKIIEKRQSVAFWCNPISGHATLYWYQQILGQGPKLLIQFQNNGVVDDSQLPKDRFSAERLKGVDSTLKIQPAKLEDSAVYLCASSPTDRNGYTFGSGTRLTVV.

This chain links TRBV29-1 with TRBJ1-1, with D perhaps TRBD1 (5 bases). Germline V gives CDR1 SQVTM, CDR2 ANQGSEA. This CDR3 is built from 14 residues. The V end lost 2 bases, the J end lost 5 bases, and 15 bases lay between the germline ends. In DNA, the CDR3 is TGCAGCGTTGAAAGCTTAGGGGTTCGAACTGAAGCTTTCTTT. This translates into CSVESLGVRTEAFF. Filled out from reference TRBV29-1 and TRBJ1-1, the complete variable domain reads SAVISQKPSRDICQRGTSLTIQCQVDSQVTMMFWYRQQPGQSLTLIATANQGSEATYESGFVIDKFPISRPNLTFSTLTVSNMSPEDSSIYLCSVESLGVRTEAFFGQGTRLTVV.

This chain joins TRBV4-1 and TRBJ2-1, with 15 bases that match TRBD2. Germline-derived CDR1 and CDR2 are MGHRA and YSYEKL. J lost 9 bases, V lost 1 base, and 4 bases had no gene match. This CDR3 region has 16 residues. This chain's CDR3 is CASSQVGLAGGGEQFF. The CDR3 region has the DNA TGCGCCAGCAGCCAAGTGGGACTAGCGGGAGGAGGTGAGCAGTTCTTC.

V and J are TRBV29-1 and TRBJ2-2; perhaps TRBD2 as D (5 bases). Germline CDR1 is SQVTM and CDR2 is ANQGSEA. V was clipped by 4 bases and J by 7 bases, with 10 bases between them. This CDR3 spans 12 amino acids. The CDR3, as DNA: TGCAGCGTTGGAGGGTCCGGCGGGGAGCTGTTTTTT. This sequence encodes CSVGGSGGELFF.

This chain uses TRBV28 with TRBJ2-3, with a tentative D call TRBD2 (6 bases). The CDR3 extends over 14 amino acids. V lost 6 bases to trimming and J lost 1 base, with 11 bases between them. CDR1 is MDHEN and CDR2 is SYDVKM in the germline V gene. CDR3 residues: CASRTGGGTDTQYF. The CDR3 coding sequence is TGTGCCAGCAGAACCGGAGGGGGCACAGATACGCAGTATTTT.

The J gene is TRBJ2-7, the V gene TRBV5-6, with 7 bases identical to TRBD2. Germline V CDR1 and CDR2: SGHDT, YYEEEE. The CDR3 length is 15 residues. Trimming took 5 bases from V and 1 from J; bases not matched to a gene: 9. CDR3 DNA: TGTGCCAGCAGGCGGAGCGGGGAATATTCCTACGAGCAGTACTTC. Protein sequence: CASRRSGEYSYEQYF. The whole variable domain, remainder taken from reference TRBV5-6 and TRBJ2-7, is DAGVTQSPTHLIKTRGQQVTLRCSPKSGHDTVSWYQQALGQGPQFIFQYYEEEERQRGNFPDRFSGHQFPNYSSELNVNALLLGDSALYLCASRRSGEYSYEQYFGPGTRLTVT.

The rearrangement uses TRBV2 and TRBJ1-1; D is uncertain. The V and J ends lost 10 bases and 8 bases respectively, with 14 bases between them. The germline CDR1 and CDR2 sequences are SNHLY and FYNNEI. The CDR3 extends over 11 amino acids. Here the CDR3 reads CANKDTAEAFF. CDR3 sequence (DNA): TGTGCCAACAAAGACACGGCGGAAGCTTTCTTT.

The CDR3 bases are TGTGCCAGCAGTGAAAGGGGATTAACGTACGAGCAGTACTTC. Its protein product is CASSERGLTYEQYF. The gene calls are TRBV6-1 and TRBJ2-7; D may be TRBD1 (5 bases). The CDR3 contains 14 residues. Trimming took off 2 bases at V and 4 bases at J, with 12 bases between the two ends. In germline, CDR1 is MNHNS, CDR2 SASEGT.

This chain links TRBV5-7 with TRBJ2-7, with 7 bases lining up with TRBD1. TRBV5-7 is filed as an ORF, its function uncertain. CDR3 length: 17 amino acids. V gave up 4 bases and J gave up 0 bases; unmatched junction bases: 13. The CDR3 DNA reads as TGTGCCAGCAGCAACCAGACAGGGACCACGAACTCCTACGAGCAGTACTTC. Its protein is CASSNQTGTTNSYEQYF.

The J gene is TRBJ1-3, the V gene TRBV7-2, with D possibly TRBD1 on 6 matching bases. The CDR3 runs to 18 residues. Trimming removed 0 bases at V and 4 bases at J, with 19 bases between. CDR1 is SGHTA and CDR2 is FQGNSA in the germline V gene. The CDR3 DNA is TGTGCCAGCAGCTTAGCAGCGGCAGGGGCTGGTCTGGGAAACACCATATATTTT. Protein product: CASSLAAAGAGLGNTIYF.

This chain connects TRBV7-2 to TRBJ2-3; no reliable D call. CDR3 length: 13 amino acids. Trimming shortened V by 0 bases and J by 8 bases, and 9 bases separated the two germline ends. Germline V gene data show CDR1 as SGHTA and CDR2 as FQGNSA. CDR3 region: CASSLASLGTQYF. CDR3 bases: TGTGCCAGCAGCTTAGCATCCCTCGGTACGCAGTATTTT.

The V and J genes are TRBV6-1 and TRBJ1-1; 7 bases fit TRBD1. Germline CDR1 MNHNS, CDR2 SASEGT. Unmatched junction bases numbered 14, after V lost 11 bases and J lost 5 bases. There are 14 residues in the CDR3. Written as DNA, the CDR3 is TGTGCCGGAAAACCACAGGGGCTTGGGACTGAAGCTTTCTTT. It encodes CAGKPQGLGTEAFF.

This clone occurred a few times. The rearrangement links TRBV4-3 to TRBJ1-3; D is perhaps TRBD1 (6 bases). This CDR3 comprises 15 residues. The V end lost 1 base, the J end lost 3 bases, and 10 bases lay between the germline ends. CDR1 LGHNA and CDR2 YSLEER come from the germline V gene. The CDR3 bases are TGCGCCAGCAGCCAAGTCGCGGACAGTGGAAACACCATATATTTT. It is translated as CASSQVADSGNTIYF.

This sequence joins TRBV5-1 and TRBJ2-1; D ambiguous. The length of the CDR3 is 15 residues. V was trimmed by 2 bases and J by 0 bases, leaving 9 bases between them. The germline V gene encodes CDR1 SGHRS and CDR2 YFSETQ. CDR3 amino acids: CASSFERSSYNEQFF. The CDR3 DNA is TGCGCCAGCAGCTTTGAACGGAGCTCCTACAATGAGCAGTTCTTC.

The rearrangement uses TRBV9 and TRBJ1-2, with a weak D call TRBD1 (6 bases). The CDR3 is 13 amino acids. In germline, CDR1 is SGDLS, CDR2 YYNGEE. Deletions cut 0 bases from V and 7 bases from J, with 10 bases between. CDR3 sequence reads: CASSVVTGRGYTF. CDR3 DNA: TGTGCCAGCAGCGTAGTGACAGGCCGTGGCTACACCTTC.

V usage is TRBV12-5 and J usage is TRBJ1-2, with TRBD1 as a possible D gene (6 bases). The length of the CDR3 is 13 residues. Germline lookup yields CDR1 LGHNT and CDR2 FRNRAP. V was trimmed by 5 bases and J by 4 bases, leaving 11 bases between them. The CDR3 DNA reads TGTGCTAGTGGTACGACAGGCCGCTATGGCTACACCTTC. This sequence encodes CASGTTGRYGYTF.

The chain recombines TRBV10-3 with TRBJ2-3; 10 nucleotides align to TRBD2. The ends lost 5 bases at V and 3 bases at J; junction bases unmatched: 5. The CDR3 extends over 15 amino acids. CDR1 ENHRY and CDR2 SYGVKD come from the germline V gene. The CDR3 sequence: CAISSAGGPTDTQYF. For the CDR3, the DNA is TGTGCCATCAGTTCAGCGGGAGGGCCTACAGATACGCAGTATTTT.

This clone was found once. Other DNA sequences of this sample code for an identical CDR3. The chain joins TRBV4-1 to TRBJ2-2, with TRBD2 matching over 12 bases. The length of the CDR3 is 20 residues. V lost 5 bases and J lost 6; bases outside the gene matches: 19. Germline V gene sequence: CDR1 MGHRA, CDR2 YSYEKL. In DNA form, the CDR3 reads TGCGCCAGCAGCTCAGGAACTAGCGGGAGGTCGAGACGAGGGGCCGGGGAGCTGTTTTTT. It encodes CASSSGTSGRSRRGAGELFF.

The chain links TRBV4-2 to TRBJ1-1; the D is unclear. V lost 2 bases and J 1 base, leaving 8 bases between the germline ends. This CDR3 region has 14 residues. CDR1 LGHNA and CDR2 YNFKEQ come from the germline V gene. The CDR3 coding sequence is TGTGCCAGCAGCCAACCACATCCGAACACTGAAGCTTTCTTT. It encodes CASSQPHPNTEAFF.

CDR3 nucleotide sequence: TGTGCCAGTCGGGGGTCAGGAGACACTGAAGCTTTCTTT. Its protein is CASRGSGDTEAFF. The chain links TRBV19 to TRBJ1-1, with a possible D match to TRBD1 (5 bases). Germline lookup yields CDR1 LNHDA and CDR2 SQIVND (reference sequence). V was shortened by 8 bases and J by 3 bases, with 13 bases between the two germline ends. There are 13 residues in the CDR3.

The chain is built from TRBV5-1 and TRBJ2-1; TRBD2 aligns across 12 bases. The CDR3 has 17 residues. Germline CDR1 SGHRS, CDR2 YFSETQ. With 4 bases clipped from V and 8 bases from J, the junction kept 13 bases outside the gene matches. The DNA of the CDR3 is TGCGCCAGCAGCGAAATCCTGACTAGCGGGAGAGGGGATGAGCAGTTCTTC. It yields the protein CASSEILTSGRGDEQFF.

V and J are TRBV6-5 and TRBJ2-3, with 13 positions matching TRBD2. Germline CDR1 reads MNHEY; CDR2 reads SVGAGI. Losses at the gene ends were 4 bases for V and 5 bases for J; bases not matched to a gene: 6. The CDR3 runs to 16 residues. As DNA, the CDR3 is TGTGCCAGCAGTTTACTAGCGGGGGGGCCCTTAGATACGCAGTATTTT. As protein: CASSLLAGGPLDTQYF.

This clone was recorded a few times. The chain carries TRBV6-6 and TRBJ2-5; the match to TRBD2 covers 8 bases. The CDR3 extends over 14 amino acids. J lost 4 bases, V lost 6 bases, and 7 bases had no gene match. Per germline, CDR1 MNHNY and CDR2 SVGAGI (reference sequence). CDR3 sequence reads: CASRKGLAGETQYF. The CDR3 DNA is TGTGCCAGCAGGAAAGGACTAGCCGGAGAGACCCAGTACTTC.

V gene TRBV5-6 combines with J gene TRBJ2-3; 7 bases map to TRBD1. Germline-derived CDR1 and CDR2 are SGHDT and YYEEEE. J lost 2 bases, V lost 1 base, and 7 bases had no gene match. The CDR3 is 16 residues long. The CDR3 here is CASSLWVGQNTDTQYF. The CDR3 DNA sequence: TGTGCCAGCAGCTTGTGGGTGGGACAGAACACAGATACGCAGTATTTT.